The 20 T cell receptor beta chains below come from one sample, sequenced in a study of blood T cell repertoires in COVID-19. Clones were sequenced by immunoSEQ multiplex PCR, and TCRdb holds only the in-frame ones, with some missing. The table lists about 300,000 clones, around 84% of them singletons, with under 3% in the top ten. Sequenced: PBMCs or T cells enriched from blood (not recorded which). These receptors were obtained from a woman aged 50 to 60 who had recovered from COVID-19.

The chain is built from TRBV18 and TRBJ2-1; 8 bases are a match to TRBD2. The ends lost 1 base at V and 8 bases at J; junction bases unmatched: 16. Germline lookup yields CDR1 KGHSH and CDR2 LQKENI. This CDR3 comprises 18 residues. The CDR3 DNA reads as TGTGCCAGCTCACCACGAGGGCTAAAGCGGGAGCATACGCATGAGCAGTTCTTC. Translated, it gives CASSPRGLKREHTHEQFF.

The chain's CDR3 is CASSSSGGTWDEQFF. In DNA, the CDR3 is TGTGCCAGCAGTTCTAGCGGGGGGACCTGGGATGAGCAGTTCTTC. This chain joins TRBV27 and TRBJ2-1, with 11 nucleotides matching TRBD2. V shed 4 bases and J 8 bases; nucleotides not matched to a gene: 7. Germline V gives CDR1 MNHEY, CDR2 SMNVEV (reference sequence). The CDR3 loop spans 15 amino acids.

Only a few counts were recorded for this clone. J is TRBJ1-4 and V is TRBV7-8; 12 nucleotides agree with TRBD1. This CDR3 contains 17 residues. CDR1 is SGHVS, CDR2 FQNEAQ, per germline. J was trimmed by 6 bases and V by 5 bases; bases with no gene match: 10. Written as DNA, the CDR3 is TGTGCCAGCAGCGACGGGACAGGGGGCGGTTTGGATGAAAAACTGTTTTTT. It encodes CASSDGTGGGLDEKLFF.

This sequence joins TRBV5-1 and TRBJ2-7; 9 nucleotides line up with TRBD2. V gave up 4 bases and J gave up 0 bases; unmatched junction bases: 8. There are 16 residues in the CDR3. The V gene's germline CDR1 is SGHRS and CDR2 YFSETQ. The CDR3 region has the DNA TGCGCCAGCAGCCCCACCAGCGGGAGGTCCTCCTACGAGCAGTACTTC. This encodes CASSPTSGRSSYEQYF.

The J gene is TRBJ1-4, the V gene TRBV27; perhaps TRBD1 as D (5 bases). V was clipped by 7 bases and J by 3 bases, with 18 bases between them. Germline CDR1 MNHEY, CDR2 SMNVEV (reference sequence). This CDR3 is 16 amino acids long. CDR3 in amino acids: CASTSRQNRPNEKLFF. The CDR3 nucleotides read TGTGCCAGCACCTCAAGACAGAACCGGCCTAATGAAAAACTGTTTTTT.

The rearrangement links TRBV29-1 to TRBJ2-7, with D possibly TRBD2 on 6 matching bases. The germline V gene encodes CDR1 SQVTM and CDR2 ANQGSEA. The length of the CDR3 is 12 residues. Trimming took 4 bases from V and 7 from J, leaving 14 bases between them. The CDR3 nucleotides are TGCAGCGTTGGAATAGTTGGAGGGGAGCAGTACTTC. This gives the protein CSVGIVGGEQYF.

This clone was observed a single time. This rearrangement joins TRBV9 to TRBJ2-7; TRBD2 matches at 11 bases. V was clipped by 7 bases and J by 2 bases; unmatched bases: 5. CDR3 length: 14 residues. The V gene's germline CDR1 is SGDLS and CDR2 YYNGEE. The CDR3, as DNA: TGTGCCAGCGCTCGTAGCGGGGGGGCCTACGAGCAGTACTTC. This gives the protein CASARSGGAYEQYF.

The chain carries TRBV24-1 and TRBJ2-1; tentatively, D is TRBD1 (6 bases). Germline-derived CDR1 and CDR2 are KGHDR and SFDVKD. This CDR3 region has 15 residues. Trimming cost V 4 bases and J 13 bases, with 22 bases left between them. CDR3 DNA sequence: TGTGCCACCAGTGACGGGACACCGGACCGGTTAGGTCAGTTCTTC. Translated, it gives CATSDGTPDRLGQFF.

This sequence joins TRBV5-1 and TRBJ1-2; 9 bases align to TRBD1. The CDR3 length is 14 residues. Losses at the gene ends were 4 bases for V and 6 bases for J; bases not matched to a gene: 7. Germline assignment: CDR1 SGHRS and CDR2 YFSETQ. The CDR3 region has the DNA TGCGCCAGCAGCGCTCAAGGACAGGGGAATGGCTACACCTTC. Amino acids: CASSAQGQGNGYTF.

V usage is TRBV7-8 and J usage is TRBJ1-1, with D perhaps TRBD1 (6 bases). The CDR3 is 16 residues long. The germline gives CDR1 SGHVS, CDR2 FQNEAQ. V was cut by 5 bases and J by 2 bases, with 18 bases left in between. The CDR3 reads CASSITRTVRNTEAFF. CDR3 nucleotides: TGTGCCAGCAGCATAACAAGGACAGTTCGAAACACTGAAGCTTTCTTT.

This chain connects TRBV6-1 to TRBJ1-4, with D uncertain. CDR1 MNHNS and CDR2 SASEGT come from the germline V gene. V was pared by 2 bases and J by 4 bases, with 14 bases between. The CDR3 spans 16 residues. The CDR3 region has the DNA TGTGCCAGCAGTGAATTGAGGGTTGGCGGTAATGAAAAACTGTTTTTT. It yields the protein CASSELRVGGNEKLFF.

This chain links TRBV27 with TRBJ1-5, with 9 bases lining up with TRBD1. Germline V gives CDR1 MNHEY, CDR2 SMNVEV (reference sequence). The CDR3 loop spans 17 amino acids. V shed 2 bases, J shed 4 bases, and the junction held 9 bases outside the gene matches. As DNA, the CDR3 is TGTGCCAGCAGTTTAGGCACGGGGGACAGGGAAAATCAGCCCCAGCATTTT. Residues: CASSLGTGDRENQPQHF.

The V gene is TRBV5-5, the J gene TRBJ2-1, with TRBD1 identical over 11 bases. Germline CDR1 and CDR2: SGHKS and YYEKEE (reference sequence). V was clipped by 0 bases and J by 5 bases; unmatched bases: 7. This CDR3 is 17 amino acids long. CDR3 bases: TGTGCCAGCAGCTTGGAGCCGTGGGACAGGGGGAACAATGAGCAGTTCTTC. Translation: CASSLEPWDRGNNEQFF.

This chain joins TRBV5-1 and TRBJ2-5; no firm D call. The germline V gene encodes CDR1 SGHRS and CDR2 YFSETQ. This CDR3 has 14 residues. V was clipped by 4 bases and J by 1 base, with 11 bases between them. The CDR3 protein is CASSPTSTQETQYF. The CDR3 DNA reads TGCGCCAGCAGCCCCACCTCTACCCAAGAGACCCAGTACTTC.

The chain is built from TRBV18 and TRBJ2-5, with D perhaps TRBD1 (5 bases). V lost 4 bases, J lost 5 bases, and 11 bases lay in between. The CDR3 consists of 13 residues. Germline loops: CDR1 KGHSH, CDR2 LQKENI. The CDR3 DNA reads as TGTGCCAGCTCACAGGGGCACGGGGAGACCCAGTACTTC. Residues: CASSQGHGETQYF.

The J gene is TRBJ2-7, the V gene TRBV10-3; 8 bases match TRBD2. Germline V gene data show CDR1 as ENHRY and CDR2 as SYGVKD. Trimming at V came to 4 bases and at J to 7 bases, leaving 12 bases not matched to a gene. This CDR3 spans 15 amino acids. The CDR3 DNA follows: TGTGCCATCAGTGTGGGCGGGGGGACCCTAATTGAGCAGTACTTC. It codes for CAISVGGGTLIEQYF.

The V call is TRBV19, the J call TRBJ1-5; 9 bases align to TRBD1. The CDR3 is 18 amino acids. The germline gives CDR1 LNHDA, CDR2 SQIVND (reference sequence). V lost 2 bases to trimming and J lost 0 bases; unmatched junction nucleotides: 8. DNA of the CDR3: TGTGCCAGTAGTATAATAAAGACAGGGGGGTTTAGCAATCAGCCCCAGCATTTT. This gives the protein CASSIIKTGGFSNQPQHF.

This clone turned up a few times. The rearrangement joins TRBV30 to TRBJ2-1; D remains unclear. Germline lookup yields CDR1 GTSNPN and CDR2 SVGIG (reference sequence). Deletions cut 0 bases from V and 6 bases from J, with 9 bases between. The CDR3 runs 13 residues. CDR3 in amino acids: CAWSVSSPNEQFF. CDR3 nucleotides: TGTGCCTGGAGTGTGTCTAGTCCCAATGAGCAGTTCTTC. Full variable domain (outside the CDR3, taken from reference TRBV30 and TRBJ2-1): SQTIHQWPATLVQPVGSPLSLECTVEGTSNPNLYWYRQAAGRGLQLLFYSVGIGQISSEVPQNLSASRPQDRQFILSSKKLLLSDSGFYLCAWSVSSPNEQFFGPGTRLTVL.

The chain uses TRBV6-5 and TRBJ1-5, with 7 nucleotides matching TRBD1. The J segment lost 2 bases and the V segment lost 4 bases, leaving 5 bases of the junction unmatched. Germline V lookup: CDR1 MNHEY, CDR2 SVGAGI. This CDR3 comprises 15 residues. The DNA for the CDR3 is TGTGCCAGCAGTTCTGACGACAGGGGCAATCAGCCCCAGCATTTT. It specifies CASSSDDRGNQPQHF.

J is TRBJ1-6 and V is TRBV28; 7 nucleotides align to TRBD1. Germline V gene data show CDR1 as MDHEN and CDR2 as SYDVKM. The CDR3 loop spans 14 amino acids. V shed 7 bases and J 9 bases; nucleotides not matched to a gene: 9. CDR3 sequence: CASTRQGTRSPLHF. CDR3 DNA sequence: TGTGCCAGCACCCGACAGGGCACTCGTTCACCCCTCCACTTT.